This T cell receptor (beta chain) was captured by sequencing in a study of Ad26.COV2.S vaccination and SARS-CoV-2 variants. At the level of the study: Intramuscular Ad26.COV2.S doses were given once or twice, 56 days apart. Study outcomes and limitations: TCR breadth and depth analyses may have underestimated total T cell responses.

As for treatment: some 19 received Ad26.COV2.S at low or high dose, single or two shots; roughly 5 received placebo; per-sample allocation not given. Samples came from day 63 after the first vaccine or placebo injection. An adult aged 18-55 years in Boston served as the donor. The administered vaccine (an Ad26 vector) expressed Wuhan-strain SARS-CoV-2 spike. Turning to this clone: The antigen is unknown.

Deletions cut 5 bases from V and 7 bases from J, with 12 bases between. Germline V gene data show CDR1 as KGHSH and CDR2 as LQKENI. This CDR3 spans 12 amino acids. Profiling relied on immunoSEQ multiplex PCR, and the TCRdb table lists in-frame clones only, not all of them. The repertoire has some 480,000 clones, roughly 89% of them found once; the top ten carry roughly 12%. The TCR originated in a person between 18 and 65 years old who received the Ad26.COV2.S COVID-19 vaccine or a placebo. The chain employs TRBV18 and TRBJ2-7, with D possibly being TRBD1 (5 bases). Sequencing was performed on peripheral blood, taken in a trial of Ad26.COV2.S vaccine versus placebo. CDR3 loop: CASSGRAEEQYF. The CDR3 DNA follows: TGTGCCAGCTCAGGCAGGGCGGAGGAGCAGTACTTC.